The clone carrying this T cell receptor beta chain was seen repeatedly, ten times or more. One junction end does not reproduce the germline sequence, and a read error may be involved. The CDR3 goes on 3 residues after the read ends, and that part is filled in from the germline J gene. This CDR3 is also generated by other DNA sequences in the sample. These data come from a study of T cell clonality in common variable immunodeficiency. The germline V gene encodes CDR1 DFQATT and CDR2 SNEGSKA (reference sequence). The CDR3 totals 17 residues. Here immunoSEQ multiplex PCR was the method, and the copy in TCRdb shows in-frame clones only, minus some. Listed for the sample are approximately 58,000 clones, none seen a single time.

The origin of this receptor is a person between 18 and 75 years old in good health. The chain joins TRBV20-1 to TRBJ1-2; 9 nucleotides align to TRBD1. The specimen sequenced was peripheral blood mononuclear cells. The CDR3 DNA, read in part, is TGCAGCGCTAGGCCTAATCGCCGGACAGGGGTAAACTATGGC. Its translation is CSARPNRRTGVNYG. The whole CDR3 sequence is CSARPNRRTGVNYGYTF.